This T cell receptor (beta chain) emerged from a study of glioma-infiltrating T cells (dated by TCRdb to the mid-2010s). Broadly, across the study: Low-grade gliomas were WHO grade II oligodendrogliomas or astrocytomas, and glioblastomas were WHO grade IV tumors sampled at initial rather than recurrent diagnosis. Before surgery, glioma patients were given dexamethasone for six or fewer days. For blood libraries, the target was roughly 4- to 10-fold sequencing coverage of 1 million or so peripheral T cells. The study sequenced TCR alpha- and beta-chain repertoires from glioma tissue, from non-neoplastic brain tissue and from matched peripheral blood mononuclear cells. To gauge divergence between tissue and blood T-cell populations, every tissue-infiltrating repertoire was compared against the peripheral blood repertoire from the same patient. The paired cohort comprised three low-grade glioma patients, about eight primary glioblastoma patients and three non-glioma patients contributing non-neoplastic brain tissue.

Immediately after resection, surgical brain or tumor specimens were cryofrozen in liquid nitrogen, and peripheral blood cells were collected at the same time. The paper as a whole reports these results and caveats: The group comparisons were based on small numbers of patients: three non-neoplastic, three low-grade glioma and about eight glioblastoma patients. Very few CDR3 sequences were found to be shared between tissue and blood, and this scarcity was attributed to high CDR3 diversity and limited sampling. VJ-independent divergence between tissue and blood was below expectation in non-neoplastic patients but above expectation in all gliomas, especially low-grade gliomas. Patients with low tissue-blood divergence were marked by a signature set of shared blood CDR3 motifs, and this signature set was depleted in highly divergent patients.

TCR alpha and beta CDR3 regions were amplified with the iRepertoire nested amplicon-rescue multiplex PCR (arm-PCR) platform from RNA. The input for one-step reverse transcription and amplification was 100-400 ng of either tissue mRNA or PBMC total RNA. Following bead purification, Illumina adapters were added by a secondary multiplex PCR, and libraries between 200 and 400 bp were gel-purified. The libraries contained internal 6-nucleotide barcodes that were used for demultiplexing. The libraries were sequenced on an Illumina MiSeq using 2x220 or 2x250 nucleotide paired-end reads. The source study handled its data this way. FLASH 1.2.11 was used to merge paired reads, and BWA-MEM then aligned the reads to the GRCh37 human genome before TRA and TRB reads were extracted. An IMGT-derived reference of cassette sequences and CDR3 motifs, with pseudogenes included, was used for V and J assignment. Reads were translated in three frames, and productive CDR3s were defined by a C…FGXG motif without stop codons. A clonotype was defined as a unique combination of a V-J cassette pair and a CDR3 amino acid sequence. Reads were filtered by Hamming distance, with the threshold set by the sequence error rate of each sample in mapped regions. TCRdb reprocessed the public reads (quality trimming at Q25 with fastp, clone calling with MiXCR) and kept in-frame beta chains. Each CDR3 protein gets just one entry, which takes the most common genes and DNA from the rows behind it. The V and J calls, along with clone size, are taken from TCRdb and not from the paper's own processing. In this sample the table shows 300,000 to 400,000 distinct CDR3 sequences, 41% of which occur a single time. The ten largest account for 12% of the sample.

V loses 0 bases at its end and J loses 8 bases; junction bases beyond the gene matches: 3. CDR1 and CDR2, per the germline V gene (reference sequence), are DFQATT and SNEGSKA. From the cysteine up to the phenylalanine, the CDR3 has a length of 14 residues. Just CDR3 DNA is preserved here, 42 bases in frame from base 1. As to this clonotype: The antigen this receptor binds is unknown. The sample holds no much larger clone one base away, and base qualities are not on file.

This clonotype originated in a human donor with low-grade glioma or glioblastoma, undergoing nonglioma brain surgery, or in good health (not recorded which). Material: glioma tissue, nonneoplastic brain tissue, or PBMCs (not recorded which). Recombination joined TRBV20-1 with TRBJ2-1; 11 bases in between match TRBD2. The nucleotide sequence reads TGCAGTGCTAGAGAACTAGCGGGAGTAGATGAGCAGTTCTTC. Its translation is CSARELAGVDEQFF.